This TCR beta chain was recovered during a study of cytomegalovirus exposure and HLA in healthy donors. Study results and caveats: In a later analysis, HLA-C alleles had the fewest associated TCRs, DRB1 alleles the most.

The study ran its PCR with 60 Vbeta and 13 Jbeta primers. Libraries were prepared by immunoSEQ multiplex PCR; TCRdb keeps only in-frame clonotypes and omits some of them. The data contain fewer than 150,000 clones, roughly four fifths of them singletons. This clone was observed once. Its target is unknown. Germline V gene sequence: CDR1 MDHEN, CDR2 SYDVKM. CDR3 length: 18 amino acids. J gave up 5 bases and V 7 bases, and 20 bases lay outside the gene matches. V gene TRBV28 combines with J gene TRBJ2-1, with 7 bases matching TRBD2. Sample: PBMCs. This clonotype was obtained from a woman between 18 and 29 years old in good health and CMV-seronegative. CDR3 loop: CASKTAGEGRGVHNEQFF. The CDR3 nucleotides are TGTGCCAGCAAAACGGCGGGGGAGGGGAGAGGGGTGCACAATGAGCAGTTCTTC.